The 22 T cell receptor beta chains presented below share a single source sample, sequenced in a study of T cell responses to AZD1222 COVID-19 vaccine. The repertoire was sequenced with immunoSEQ multiplex PCR; TCRdb's copy has only in-frame clones and lacks some. The table records some 130,000 clones, more than 75% of them present only once. The input for sequencing was peripheral blood, taken on day 0 of AZD1222 vaccination. The receptors were gathered from an adult in good health.

This sequence joins TRBV11-3 and TRBJ2-1; 10 bases fit TRBD2. The CDR3 contains 18 residues. Germline CDR1 is SGHNT and CDR2 is YENEEA. With V trimmed by 2 bases and J by 8 bases, 15 bases remained unmatched. DNA for the CDR3: TGTGCCAGCAGCTTAAGTTCGCTAGCGGGGGCTAAGGGGGATGAGCAGTTCTTC. It is translated as CASSLSSLAGAKGDEQFF.

The V gene is TRBV13, the J gene TRBJ1-5, with TRBD1 matching 8 bases. This CDR3 is built from 14 residues. The ends lost 5 bases at V and 6 bases at J; junction bases unmatched: 6. Germline values: CDR1 PRHDT, CDR2 FYEKMQ (reference sequence). The CDR3 protein is CASSKNRGSQPQHF. CDR3 nucleotide sequence: TGTGCCAGCAGCAAAAACAGGGGGAGTCAGCCCCAGCATTTT.

The J gene is TRBJ1-5, the V gene TRBV6-1; 9 positions agree with TRBD1. V lost 4 bases and J lost 4; bases outside the gene matches: 8. The CDR3 runs 16 residues. Germline V lookup: CDR1 MNHNS, CDR2 SASEGT. CDR3 sequence (DNA): TGTGCCAGCAGTGCCCCTGGAGGGACAGGGAATCAGCCCCAGCATTTT. This sequence encodes CASSAPGGTGNQPQHF.

V gene TRBV5-6 combines with J gene TRBJ2-2; 8 nucleotides match TRBD1. This CDR3 has 16 residues. The ends lost 4 bases at V and 1 base at J; junction bases unmatched: 6. The germline gives CDR1 SGHDT, CDR2 YYEEEE. CDR3 in DNA: TGTGCCAGCAGCCATGATGGACAGGGGAACACCGGGGAGCTGTTTTTT. Translated: CASSHDGQGNTGELFF.

The chain joins TRBV24-1 to TRBJ1-2, with D perhaps matching TRBD1 (5 bases). The CDR3 sequence is 13 residues long. V lost 4 bases and J 8 bases, leaving 13 bases between the germline ends. The germline V gene encodes CDR1 KGHDR and CDR2 SFDVKD. The DNA of the CDR3 is TGTGCCACCAGTGACTCAGGGCTACGGGGCTACACCTTC. This encodes CATSDSGLRGYTF.

The chain links TRBV5-1 to TRBJ2-5; 7 bases are a match to TRBD1. Trimming at V came to 6 bases and at J to 1 base, leaving 3 bases not matched to a gene. Germline V CDR1 and CDR2: SGHRS, YFSETQ. This CDR3 spans 13 amino acids. Here the CDR3 reads CASKGQSQETQYF. In DNA, the CDR3 is TGCGCCAGCAAGGGACAGTCCCAAGAGACCCAGTACTTC.

CDR3 sequence (DNA): TGTGCCAGCAGCTTGCTGTCAGGGACATATACAGATACGCAGTATTTT. As protein: CASSLLSGTYTDTQYF. The rearrangement joins TRBV5-6 to TRBJ2-3; TRBD1 is a possible D gene (6 bases). The V gene's germline CDR1 is SGHDT and CDR2 YYEEEE. V was pared by 1 base and J by 3 bases, with 15 bases between. This CDR3 has 16 amino acids.

The V call is TRBV6-1, the J call TRBJ2-4, with unresolved D. The CDR3 has 15 amino acids. The ends were cut back, 8 bases at V and 3 bases at J, with 17 bases in the middle. Germline V lookup: CDR1 MNHNS, CDR2 SASEGT. Written as DNA, the CDR3 is TGTGCCAGCTCTCTTGGGCTAGATCTCAAAAACATTCAGTACTTC. Protein: CASSLGLDLKNIQYF.

V and J are TRBV5-1 and TRBJ2-5, with 9 bases lining up with TRBD1. Trimming cost V 4 bases and J 0 bases; bases outside gene matches: 10. The CDR3 sequence is 17 residues long. CDR1 is SGHRS, CDR2 YFSETQ, per germline. CDR3 region: CASSTGMGTGNQETQYF. CDR3 sequence (DNA): TGCGCCAGCAGCACTGGGATGGGGACAGGGAACCAAGAGACCCAGTACTTC. The variable domain in full, with the rest retrieved from reference TRBV5-1 and TRBJ2-5, is KAGVTQTPRYLIKTRGQQVTLSCSPISGHRSVSWYQQTPGQGLQFLFEYFSETQRNKGNFPGRFSGRQFSNSRSEMNVSTLELGDSALYLCASSTGMGTGNQETQYFGPGTRLLVL.

J is TRBJ2-5 and V is TRBV7-2; TRBD1 matches 7 bases. The CDR3 consists of 15 residues. Germline values: CDR1 SGHTA, CDR2 FQGNSA. With 5 bases clipped from V and 5 bases from J, the junction kept 11 bases outside the gene matches. The CDR3 nucleotides are TGTGCCAGCAGCACCTATCAGGGGGATGGGGAGACCCAGTACTTC. Protein: CASSTYQGDGETQYF.

This clone was found once. This chain connects TRBV30 to TRBJ2-3; TRBD2 aligns across 14 bases. The CDR3 runs 18 residues. Trimming cost V 5 bases and J 0 bases; bases outside gene matches: 10. Germline CDR1 is GTSNPN and CDR2 is SVGIG (reference sequence). CDR3 loop: CAWGEGTSGGPSTDTQYF. CDR3 nucleotide sequence: TGTGCCTGGGGGGAGGGGACTAGCGGGGGCCCTAGCACAGATACGCAGTATTTT. Variable domain in full (rest from reference TRBV30 and TRBJ2-3): SQTIHQWPATLVQPVGSPLSLECTVEGTSNPNLYWYRQAAGRGLQLLFYSVGIGQISSEVPQNLSASRPQDRQFILSSKKLLLSDSGFYLCAWGEGTSGGPSTDTQYFGPGTRLTVL.

This clone was detected only once. V gene TRBV27 combines with J gene TRBJ1-1, with a weak D call TRBD1 (6 bases). Germline V lookup: CDR1 MNHEY, CDR2 SMNVEV (reference sequence). The CDR3 spans 14 residues. V dropped 2 bases and J dropped 0 bases, with 7 bases sitting between them. CDR3 sequence: CASSLQGLNTEAFF. CDR3 nucleotides: TGTGCCAGCAGTTTACAGGGGCTGAACACTGAAGCTTTCTTT.

The V gene is TRBV7-3, the J gene TRBJ1-5; D is possibly TRBD1 (5 bases). Deletions cut 7 bases from V and 2 bases from J, with 12 bases between. The CDR3 consists of 14 residues. Germline V lookup: CDR1 SGHTA, CDR2 FQGTGA. The CDR3 region has the DNA TGTGCCAGCAATTCAGTACAGGGCAATCAGCCCCAGCATTTT. Residues: CASNSVQGNQPQHF.

The chain links TRBV16 to TRBJ1-2; the D is unclear. V was clipped by 0 bases and J by 7 bases, with 12 bases between them. The CDR3 contains 14 residues. Germline values: CDR1 KGHSY, CDR2 FQNENV. In DNA form, the CDR3 reads TGTGCCAGCAGCCAATCGGTAAGAGAATCTGGCTACACCTTC. Translated: CASSQSVRESGYTF. The full variable domain, completed using reference TRBV16 and TRBJ1-2, is GEEVAQTPKHLVRGEGQKAKLYCAPIKGHSYVFWYQQVLKNEFKFLISFQNENVFDETGMPKERFSAKCLPNSPCSLEIQATKLEDSAVYFCASSQSVRESGYTFGSGTRLTVV.

In this sample, this clone turned up a few times. The chain uses TRBV28 and TRBJ1-4, with TRBD1 identical over 10 bases. The V segment lost 4 bases and the J segment 5 bases; nucleotides outside the gene matches: 10. This CDR3 is built from 17 residues. Germline CDR1 MDHEN, CDR2 SYDVKM. This chain's CDR3 is CASSSPGQGTPNEKLFF. CDR3 sequence (DNA): TGTGCCAGCAGTTCTCCGGGACAGGGGACCCCGAATGAAAAACTGTTTTTT.

The chain recombines TRBV24-1 with TRBJ2-5, with 7 nucleotides matching TRBD2. The CDR3 is 15 residues long. Germline-derived CDR1 and CDR2 are KGHDR and SFDVKD. Trimming cost V 4 bases and J 2 bases; bases outside gene matches: 6. Written as DNA, the CDR3 is TGTGCCACCAGTGAGAGGCGGGGGATACAAGAGACCCAGTACTTC. Translation: CATSERRGIQETQYF.

The chain carries TRBV2 and TRBJ2-2; D unclear. The CDR3 extends over 13 amino acids. Germline CDR1 and CDR2: SNHLY and FYNNEI. Trimming pared 8 bases from V and 6 bases from J, leaving 13 bases between. CDR3 region: CASADLFPGELFF. CDR3 nucleotides: TGTGCCAGCGCCGACTTGTTTCCCGGGGAGCTGTTTTTT. The whole variable domain, filled in from reference TRBV2 and TRBJ2-2, reads EPEVTQTPSHQVTQMGQEVILRCVPISNHLYFYWYRQILGQKVEFLVSFYNNEISEKSEIFDDQFSVERPDGSNFTLKIRSTKLEDSAMYFCASADLFPGELFFGEGSRLTVL.

V is TRBV7-8 and J is TRBJ1-4; 7 nucleotides line up with TRBD1. J lost 4 bases, V lost 2 bases, and 13 bases had no gene match. The CDR3 length is 18 residues. Looked up from germline, CDR1 is SGHVS and CDR2 is FQNEAQ. CDR3 amino acids: CASSLRGVTGARNEKLFF. CDR3 nucleotides: TGTGCCAGCAGCTTAAGGGGGGTAACAGGGGCCCGTAATGAAAAACTGTTTTTT.

This clone occurred a few times. The chain recombines TRBV28 with TRBJ1-6; 8 bases match TRBD1. From germline, CDR1 is MDHEN and CDR2 SYDVKM. V shed 4 bases and J 9 bases; nucleotides not matched to a gene: 8. The CDR3 length is 15 residues. The CDR3 region has the DNA TGTGCCAGCAGTTCTCCCGGGACAGGTTTTTCACCCCTCCACTTT. It encodes CASSSPGTGFSPLHF.

This sequence joins TRBV28 and TRBJ2-2; the D gene is possibly TRBD2 (5 bases). CDR1 and CDR2 from the germline V gene are MDHEN and SYDVKM. With 2 bases removed from V and 5 bases from J, the gap between germline ends came to 12 bases. The CDR3 runs to 15 residues. CDR3 protein: CASSLSGSATGELFF. CDR3 sequence (DNA): TGTGCCAGCAGTTTAAGCGGCAGCGCGACCGGGGAGCTGTTTTTT.

The gene calls are TRBV30 and TRBJ2-3, with D possibly being TRBD1 or TRBD2 (5 bases each). Germline V gives CDR1 GTSNPN, CDR2 SVGIG (reference sequence). The CDR3 spans 14 residues. V was pared by 3 bases and J by 1 base, with 11 bases between. The chain's CDR3 is CAWSRGPGTDTQYF. CDR3 DNA sequence: TGTGCCTGGAGCCGGGGACCGGGCACAGATACGCAGTATTTT. The full variable domain, with the rest looked up from reference TRBV30 and TRBJ2-3, is SQTIHQWPATLVQPVGSPLSLECTVEGTSNPNLYWYRQAAGRGLQLLFYSVGIGQISSEVPQNLSASRPQDRQFILSSKKLLLSDSGFYLCAWSRGPGTDTQYFGPGTRLTVL.

This clone appeared a few times. The rearrangement links TRBV4-1 to TRBJ1-5; perhaps TRBD1 as D (5 bases). This CDR3 contains 15 residues. The V gene's germline CDR1 is MGHRA and CDR2 YSYEKL. Trimming cost V 0 bases and J 8 bases, with 14 bases left between them. CDR3 nucleotide sequence: TGCGCCAGCAGCCAAGATCAGGCAGGGTGGGAGCCCCAGCATTTT. Amino acid sequence: CASSQDQAGWEPQHF.